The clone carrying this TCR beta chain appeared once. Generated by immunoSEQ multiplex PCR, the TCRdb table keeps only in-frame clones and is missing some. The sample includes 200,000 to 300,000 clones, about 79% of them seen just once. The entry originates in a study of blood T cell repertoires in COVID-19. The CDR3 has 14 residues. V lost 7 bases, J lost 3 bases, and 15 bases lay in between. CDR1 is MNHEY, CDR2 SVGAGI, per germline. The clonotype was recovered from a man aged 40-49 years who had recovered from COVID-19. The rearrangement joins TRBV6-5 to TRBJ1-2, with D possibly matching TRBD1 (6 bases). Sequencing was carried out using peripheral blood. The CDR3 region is CASTADRSYYGYTF. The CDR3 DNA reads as TGTGCCAGCACCGCGGACAGATCCTACTATGGCTACACCTTC.